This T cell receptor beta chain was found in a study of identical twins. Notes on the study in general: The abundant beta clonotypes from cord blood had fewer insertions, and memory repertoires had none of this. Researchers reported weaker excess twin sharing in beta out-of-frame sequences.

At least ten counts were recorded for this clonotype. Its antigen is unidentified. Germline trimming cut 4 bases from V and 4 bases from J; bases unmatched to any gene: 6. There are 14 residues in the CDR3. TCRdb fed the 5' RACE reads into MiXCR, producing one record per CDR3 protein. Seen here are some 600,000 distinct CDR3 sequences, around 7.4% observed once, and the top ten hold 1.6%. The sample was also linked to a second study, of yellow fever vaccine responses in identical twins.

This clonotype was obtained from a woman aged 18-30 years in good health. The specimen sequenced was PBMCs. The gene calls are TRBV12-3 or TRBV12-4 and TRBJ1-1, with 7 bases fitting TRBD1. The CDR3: CASSYEPGGTEAFF. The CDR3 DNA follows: TGTGCCAGCAGTTACGAACCAGGGGGCACTGAAGCTTTCTTT.